The sequence of this TCR beta chain was determined in a study of blood T cell repertoires in COVID-19. In the study overall: Acute-phase and convalescent COVID-19 samples originated in the United States, Italy and Spain. The analysed material was cDNA or gDNA that came from T cells, B-cell-depleted T cells, or PBMCs.

As processed by the authors: Cell counts per sample came from amplifying reference gene primers. The data were produced by immunoSEQ multiplex PCR, yet TCRdb's version contains in-frame clones alone and is incomplete. V and J calls and clone size are as listed in that table; D and trimming were resolved from the DNA. The table includes some 78,000 clones, around nine tenths detected once. The CDR3 is made up of 16 amino acids. Germline V gene data show CDR1 as KGHSH and CDR2 as LQKENI. Germline trimming cut 1 base from V and 7 bases from J; bases unmatched to any gene: 8. This chain uses TRBV18 with TRBJ2-1; 9 nucleotides agree with TRBD1. The source material was peripheral blood. The TCR originated in an elderly woman with active or convalescent COVID-19. The CDR3 reads CASSPLGTGQGNEQFF. CDR3 sequence (DNA): TGTGCCAGCTCACCACTGGGGACAGGGCAAGGGAATGAGCAGTTCTTC.